These 8 T cell receptor beta chains originate from one sample sequenced in a study of shared clonotypes between healthy human individuals. Produced via immunoSEQ multiplex PCR; TCRdb's table is partial and in-frame only. The sample has around 2.1 million clones, approximately 96% seen once; the top ten hold roughly 0.13%. Sequenced sample: naive CD4+ T cells sorted from blood. Subset of the sample: CD45RA+ positively selected. All receptors derive from a man younger than 35 in good health.

This clone has only one observation. The chain couples TRBV4-1 to TRBJ1-2; possibly TRBD1 for D (6 bases). V lost 4 bases to trimming and J lost 4 bases, with 10 bases between them. Germline loops: CDR1 MGHRA, CDR2 YSYEKL. The CDR3 sequence is 13 residues long. CDR3 protein: CASSPGGAYGYTF. The CDR3 nucleotides are TGCGCCAGCAGCCCCGGGGGGGCCTATGGCTACACCTTC.

In regard to this clone: Additional DNA sequences in this sample encode the identical CDR3. The rearrangement links TRBV4-1 to TRBJ2-2; D is uncertain. Germline CDR1 is MGHRA and CDR2 is YSYEKL. The ends were cut back, 4 bases at V and 4 bases at J, with 7 bases in the middle. The CDR3 consists of 13 residues. The CDR3 nucleotides read TGCGCCAGCAGCCCACAGTTCACCGGGGAGCTGTTTTTT. Amino acid sequence: CASSPQFTGELFF.

This sequence joins TRBV28 and TRBJ1-1; TRBD1 is a possible D gene (5 bases). The CDR3 extends over 17 amino acids. Germline values: CDR1 MDHEN, CDR2 SYDVKM. V shed 6 bases and J shed 4 bases, with 24 bases lying between them. CDR3 DNA sequence: TGTGCCAGCAGATTCACCTCTCGGGACGCCTTCCCCACTGAAGCTTTCTTT. Protein product: CASRFTSRDAFPTEAFF.

The genes are TRBV28 and TRBJ2-1; no clear D gene. CDR1 is MDHEN, CDR2 SYDVKM, per germline. The CDR3 is 14 amino acids. Trimming cost V 3 bases and J 0 bases, with 6 bases left between them. This chain's CDR3 is CASSFSDSYNEQFF. In nucleotides, the CDR3 is TGTGCCAGCAGTTTTAGTGACTCCTACAATGAGCAGTTCTTC.

A word on this clone: Other nucleotide sequences in the sample specify the same CDR3. The chain joins TRBV18 to TRBJ2-7, with D perhaps given as TRBD1 or TRBD2 (5 bases each). The germline V and J ends were trimmed by 0 bases and 2 bases, with 8 bases remaining between them. The CDR3 has 14 residues. Germline loops: CDR1 KGHSH, CDR2 LQKENI. CDR3 sequence reads: CASSPPGPTYEQYF. The CDR3 coding sequence is TGTGCCAGCTCACCACCGGGACCAACCTACGAGCAGTACTTC. Using reference TRBV18 and TRBJ2-7 for the parts outside the CDR3, the full variable domain is NAGVMQNPRHLVRRRGQEARLRCSPMKGHSHVYWYRQLPEEGLKFMVYLQKENIIDESGMPKERFSAEFPKEGPSILRIQQVVRGDSAAYFCASSPPGPTYEQYFGPGTRLTVT.

This sequence joins TRBV5-1 and TRBJ1-1; TRBD1 matches 12 bases. The CDR3 covers 16 residues. With V trimmed by 1 base and J by 1 base, 2 bases remained unmatched. CDR1 and CDR2 from the germline V gene are SGHRS and YFSETQ. The CDR3 region has the DNA TGCGCCAGCAGCTTGATGGGACAGGGGGCGAACACTGAAGCTTTCTTT. Amino acids: CASSLMGQGANTEAFF.

For the CDR3, the DNA is TGTGCCAGCTCCCTACAGGGGGCCAGCCCCCAAGAGACCCAGTACTTC. It translates to CASSLQGASPQETQYF. V and J are TRBV18 and TRBJ2-5; TRBD1 aligns across 9 bases. The length of the CDR3 is 16 residues. V was pared by 6 bases and J by 1 base, with 9 bases of the junction left unmatched. Germline V gives CDR1 KGHSH, CDR2 LQKENI.

The chain couples TRBV2 to TRBJ2-7, with 10 bases that match TRBD1. Germline V gives CDR1 SNHLY, CDR2 FYNNEI. The junction had 2 bases not matched to a gene; V was cut back by 9 bases and J by 0 bases. This CDR3 has 13 amino acids. CDR3 DNA: TGTGCCAGGCGGACAGGGGGCTCCTACGAGCAGTACTTC. Encoded protein: CARRTGGSYEQYF.